Each of the 8 T cell receptor beta chains below was sequenced from the same sample in a study of beta chain features in type 1 diabetes. Reverse transcribing all isolated RNA meant expressed TCRB transcripts were sequenced. Clones were read by immunoSEQ multiplex PCR, and TCRdb kept only the in-frame ones, dropping some. The repertoire includes about 110,000 clones, 30% to 40% of them detected once, and over 0.05% sits in the top ten. Sequenced input: stem cell memory CD4+ T cells from blood. These receptors came from a woman between 18 and 30 years old in good health.

This clone came up a few times. This chain uses TRBV18 with TRBJ2-7; 9 nucleotides match TRBD1. The CDR3 is 14 residues long. V shed 6 bases, J shed 2 bases, and the junction held 5 bases outside the gene matches. CDR1 KGHSH and CDR2 LQKENI come from the germline V gene. The CDR3 region has the DNA TGTGCCAGCTCGCTCGGGACAGGGACCTACGAGCAGTACTTC. Residues: CASSLGTGTYEQYF.

CDR3 sequence: CASSPYWGVNEQYF. DNA of the CDR3: TGTGCCAGCTCACCATACTGGGGGGTCAACGAGCAGTACTTC. The chain recombines TRBV18 with TRBJ2-7; possible D gene TRBD2, 6 bases. The CDR3 runs to 14 residues. Trimming removed 2 bases at V and 5 bases at J, with 13 bases between. Germline V gives CDR1 KGHSH, CDR2 LQKENI. Complete variable domain (other parts from reference TRBV18 and TRBJ2-7): NAGVMQNPRHLVRRRGQEARLRCSPMKGHSHVYWYRQLPEEGLKFMVYLQKENIIDESGMPKERFSAEFPKEGPSILRIQQVVRGDSAAYFCASSPYWGVNEQYFGPGTRLTVT.

V gene TRBV7-3 combines with J gene TRBJ2-1; 7 nucleotides agree with TRBD1. V shed 1 base, J shed 7 bases, and the junction held 10 bases outside the gene matches. The CDR3 runs 16 residues. CDR1 and CDR2 from the germline V gene are SGHTA and FQGTGA. CDR3 sequence: CASSLNVGGYVNEQFF. The CDR3, as DNA: TGTGCCAGCAGCTTAAATGTAGGGGGCTATGTTAATGAGCAGTTCTTC.

This chain uses TRBV6-5 with TRBJ2-7, with 8 nucleotides matching TRBD2. V lost 6 bases to trimming and J lost 0 bases; unmatched junction nucleotides: 7. CDR1 and CDR2 (germline): MNHEY, SVGAGI. The CDR3 has 15 amino acids. The CDR3, as DNA: TGTGCCAGCAGACCCACTAGCGGTTCCTCCTACGAGCAGTACTTC. Translated, it gives CASRPTSGSSYEQYF.

This clone was found a few times. The chain combines TRBV5-6 with TRBJ1-4, with D unresolved. Looked up from germline, CDR1 is SGHDT and CDR2 is YYEEEE. This CDR3 region has 16 residues. V gave up 0 bases and J gave up 12 bases, with 21 bases separating them. The CDR3 DNA reads TGTGCCAGCAGCTTGGGTAGCGGCAGGAGATCGCCCGAACTGTTTTTT. Its translation is CASSLGSGRRSPELFF.

This clone was seen a single time. The chain couples TRBV19 to TRBJ1-4; D call uncertain. Germline loops: CDR1 LNHDA, CDR2 SQIVND (reference sequence). With 3 bases removed from V and 8 bases from J, the gap between germline ends came to 16 bases. CDR3 size: 15 residues. CDR3 region: CASSISNTGKEKLFF. In nucleotides, the CDR3 is TGTGCCAGTAGTATCTCCAACACGGGGAAGGAAAAACTGTTTTTT.

The rearrangement links TRBV28 to TRBJ2-3; 12 bases fit TRBD2. Germline V gives CDR1 MDHEN, CDR2 SYDVKM. The CDR3 sequence is 15 residues long. V shed 4 bases, J shed 5 bases, and the junction held 4 bases outside the gene matches. CDR3 in amino acids: CASSSSGRALDTQYF. DNA of the CDR3: TGTGCCAGCAGTTCTAGCGGGAGGGCCTTAGATACGCAGTATTTT.

J is TRBJ2-7 and V is TRBV7-3; 9 bases are shared with TRBD2. The CDR3 has 14 residues. V dropped 1 base and J dropped 5; count of bases not matched to a gene: 3. Germline-derived CDR1 and CDR2 are SGHTA and FQGTGA. For the CDR3, the DNA is TGTGCCAGCAGCTTAAGCGGGAGGGGCGACGAGCAGTACTTC. Translating it yields CASSLSGRGDEQYF.